This T cell receptor beta chain was captured by sequencing in a study of blood T cells in healthy people across ages. Study-level points and caveats: Diversity was higher, and naive CD4+ cells more numerous, in long-lived donors than in aged donors.

Germline V gene data show CDR1 as DFQATT and CDR2 as SNEGSKA (reference sequence). Trimming stripped 4 bases from V and 2 bases from J, with 11 bases between. This CDR3 spans 13 amino acids. A J-beta primer mix and a sample-barcoded 5' primer were used in a second PCR of about 7 to 11 cycles. Every single cDNA molecule received a tag from a template-switch adaptor with 12 random nucleotides. MiXCR, applied by TCRdb to the 5' RACE reads, yields one record per CDR3 protein. The sample has hundreds of thousands of distinct CDR3 sequences; roughly 21% are singletons. Only a few counts were recorded for this clonotype. Its antigen is unidentified.

This clonotype was obtained from a man aged 65 to 85 in good health. This chain connects TRBV20-1 to TRBJ1-1; D gene uncertain. Sequencing was performed on blood. The CDR3 coding sequence is TGCAGTGCTACACACGGGTATAACACTGAAGCTTTCTTT. Encoded protein: CSATHGYNTEAFF.